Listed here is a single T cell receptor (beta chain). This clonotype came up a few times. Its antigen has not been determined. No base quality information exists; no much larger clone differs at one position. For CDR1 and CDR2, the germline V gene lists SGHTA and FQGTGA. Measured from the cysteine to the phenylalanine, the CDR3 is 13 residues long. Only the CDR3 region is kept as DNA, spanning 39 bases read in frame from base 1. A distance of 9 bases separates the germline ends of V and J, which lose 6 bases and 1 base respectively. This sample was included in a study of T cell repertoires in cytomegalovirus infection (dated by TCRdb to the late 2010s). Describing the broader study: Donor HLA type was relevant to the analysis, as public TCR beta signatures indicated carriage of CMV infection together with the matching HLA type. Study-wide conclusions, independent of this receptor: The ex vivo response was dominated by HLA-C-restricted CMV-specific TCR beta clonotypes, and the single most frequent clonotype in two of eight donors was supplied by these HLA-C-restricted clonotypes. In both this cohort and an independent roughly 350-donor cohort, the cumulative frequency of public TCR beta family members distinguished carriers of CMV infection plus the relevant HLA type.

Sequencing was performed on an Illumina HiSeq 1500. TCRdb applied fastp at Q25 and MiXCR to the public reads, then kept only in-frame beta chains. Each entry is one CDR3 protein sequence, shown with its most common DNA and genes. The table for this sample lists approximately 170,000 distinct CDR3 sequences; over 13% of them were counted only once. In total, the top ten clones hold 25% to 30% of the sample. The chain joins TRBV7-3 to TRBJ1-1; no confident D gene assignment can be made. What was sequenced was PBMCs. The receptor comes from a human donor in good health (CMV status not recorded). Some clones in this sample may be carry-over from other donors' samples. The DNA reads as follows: TGTGCCAGCAGGTCCGTCCGGAACACTGAAGCTTTCTTT. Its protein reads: CASRSVRNTEAFF.